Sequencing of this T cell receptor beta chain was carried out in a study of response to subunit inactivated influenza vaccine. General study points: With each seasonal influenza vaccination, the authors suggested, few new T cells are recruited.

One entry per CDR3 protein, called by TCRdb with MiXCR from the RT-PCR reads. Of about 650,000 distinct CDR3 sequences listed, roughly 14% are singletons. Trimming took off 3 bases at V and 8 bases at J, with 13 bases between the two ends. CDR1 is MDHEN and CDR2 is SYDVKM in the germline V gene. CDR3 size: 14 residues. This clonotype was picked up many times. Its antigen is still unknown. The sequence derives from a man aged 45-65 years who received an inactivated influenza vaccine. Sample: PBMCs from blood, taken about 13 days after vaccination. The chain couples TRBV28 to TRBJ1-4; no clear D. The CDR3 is CASSFPGRKEKLFF. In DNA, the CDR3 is TGTGCCAGCAGTTTCCCCGGACGTAAAGAAAAACTGTTTTTT.